This entry concerns a single T cell receptor beta chain. No antigen is known for it. J lost 1 base, V lost 0 bases, and 7 bases had no gene match. The CDR3 extends over 17 amino acids. Looked up from germline, CDR1 is LNHDA and CDR2 is SQIVND (reference sequence). The data originate from a study of T cell clonotyping in hematopoietic cell transplantation. Whole-study findings and limits: Recipient TCR diversity dropped after transplant; expanded clonotypes rose from day 30 to 180. CD4 and CD8 repertoire contributions could not be separated without sorting.

Only in-frame clones appear in the TCRdb table, and some are missing; sequencing was by immunoSEQ multiplex PCR. The top ten hold about 8% of the sample, which has 7,200 or so clones, around 88% seen once. Sequenced here: PBMCs, sampled 100 days after allogeneic stem cell transplant. This chain links TRBV19 with TRBJ2-3, with 7 bases lining up with TRBD2. The sequence came from a male patient aged 18-30 years who had an allogeneic stem cell transplant from a related donor, so the T cells may come from the graft donor. Some clones in this sample may be carry-over from other donors' samples. The CDR3 is CASSIDVGGGGTDTQYF. The CDR3 DNA follows: TGTGCCAGTAGTATAGATGTGGGGGGAGGGGGCACAGATACGCAGTATTTT.